A single sample is the source of the 21 T cell receptor beta chains below, sequenced in a study of blood T cell repertoires in COVID-19 (dated by TCRdb to about 2020). Library preparation used the immunoSEQ multiplex PCR assay. TCRdb holds this immuneACCESS table with in-frame rearrangements only. Some clones are missing; in checked studies, unresolved V genes explain under half, and the rest has no known cause. Present in this sample are 200,000 to 250,000 clones, about 84% of which were seen just once. The ten biggest clones cover 1.8% of the sample. The sample consisted of PBMCs or T cells enriched from blood (not recorded which). These receptors were collected from a man in his sixties who had recovered from COVID-19.

The chain couples TRBV9 to TRBJ2-1, with 8 bases that match TRBD1. The CDR3 covers 16 residues. CDR1 SGDLS and CDR2 YYNGEE come from the germline V gene. The V segment lost 0 bases and the J segment 0 bases; nucleotides outside the gene matches: 2. CDR3 bases: TGTGCCAGCAGCGTAGCAGGGGGCGGCTCCTACAATGAGCAGTTCTTC. This codes for CASSVAGGGSYNEQFF.

The chain links TRBV5-1 to TRBJ2-1, with a tentative D call TRBD1 (6 bases). Germline V gene sequence: CDR1 SGHRS, CDR2 YFSETQ. The CDR3 sequence is 12 residues long. V was trimmed by 0 bases and J by 10 bases, leaving 8 bases between them. This CDR3 is CASSLGGTEQFF. The CDR3 bases are TGCGCCAGCAGCTTGGGAGGGACAGAGCAGTTCTTC.

The chain carries TRBV11-1 and TRBJ2-3; 7 bases fit TRBD1. The germline V gene encodes CDR1 SGHAT and CDR2 FQDESV (reference sequence). Losses at the gene ends were 6 bases for V and 1 base for J; bases not matched to a gene: 7. This CDR3 comprises 15 residues. CDR3 loop: CASSSTTGRTDTQYF. CDR3 DNA sequence: TGTGCCAGCAGTTCTACGACAGGGCGCACAGATACGCAGTATTTT.

The V and J genes are TRBV12-3 or TRBV12-4 and TRBJ1-1; D unclear. There are 13 residues in the CDR3. Trimming removed 5 bases at V and 3 bases at J, with 10 bases between. The CDR3 DNA follows: TGTGCCAGCAGTGAACGACACGACACTGAAGCTTTCTTT. Residues: CASSERHDTEAFF.

This sequence joins TRBV4-1 and TRBJ2-1; TRBD2 matches at 7 bases. This CDR3 has 15 amino acids. J gave up 5 bases and V 1 base, and 5 bases lay outside the gene matches. The germline V gene encodes CDR1 MGHRA and CDR2 YSYEKL. Written as DNA, the CDR3 is TGCGCCAGCAGCCAAGGTCCGGGACTAAACAATGAGCAGTTCTTC. This codes for CASSQGPGLNNEQFF.

The sample holds a few counts of this clone. The rearrangement joins TRBV6-4 to TRBJ2-1, with 7 positions matching TRBD2. The CDR3 is 15 amino acids. Germline-derived CDR1 and CDR2 are MRHNA and SNTAGT. The junction had 5 bases not matched to a gene; V was cut back by 2 bases and J by 4 bases. CDR3 amino acids: CASSDETGGYNEQFF. In nucleotides, the CDR3 is TGTGCCAGCAGTGACGAGACGGGGGGTTACAATGAGCAGTTCTTC.

J is TRBJ1-1 and V is TRBV6-5; no definite D call. Trimming left V 0 bases short and J 0 bases short, with 11 bases between. This CDR3 contains 16 residues. CDR1 and CDR2 from the germline V gene are MNHEY and SVGAGI. The CDR3 nucleotides read TGTGCCAGCAGTTACTCTTGGGGAGTAATGAACACTGAAGCTTTCTTT. Protein: CASSYSWGVMNTEAFF.

This clone was counted once. The chain couples TRBV11-2 to TRBJ2-5; 11 bases align to TRBD1. Per germline, CDR1 SGHAT and CDR2 FQNNGV. The CDR3 is 16 residues long. V shed 2 bases and J 0 bases; nucleotides not matched to a gene: 2. The CDR3 bases are TGTGCCAGCAGCTTATGGGACAGGGGGTACCAAGAGACCCAGTACTTC. It encodes CASSLWDRGYQETQYF.

The chain is built from TRBV27 and TRBJ2-2; 8 bases agree with TRBD1. The V segment lost 2 bases and the J segment 3 bases; nucleotides outside the gene matches: 5. Germline V gene lookup returns CDR1 MNHEY and CDR2 SMNVEV (reference sequence). The CDR3 totals 16 residues. The chain's CDR3 is CASSLGQGVYTGELFF. The CDR3 DNA reads as TGTGCCAGCAGTTTAGGACAGGGAGTCTACACCGGGGAGCTGTTTTTT.

With regard to this clone: Other DNA sequences of this sample code for an identical CDR3. The rearrangement links TRBV9 to TRBJ1-4; no reliable D call. CDR1 and CDR2 from the germline V gene are SGDLS and YYNGEE. Deletions cut 0 bases from V and 1 base from J, with 4 bases between. This CDR3 is built from 14 residues. CDR3 sequence: CASSVAGTNEKLFF. The CDR3 DNA reads as TGTGCCAGCAGCGTAGCCGGAACTAATGAAAAACTGTTTTTT.

The chain combines TRBV29-1 with TRBJ2-1; D ambiguous. This CDR3 spans 13 amino acids. Trimming cost V 3 bases and J 3 bases, with 9 bases left between them. Germline V lookup: CDR1 SQVTM, CDR2 ANQGSEA. CDR3: CSVEVSNYNEQFF. CDR3 DNA sequence: TGCAGCGTTGAGGTTAGCAACTACAATGAGCAGTTCTTC.

This clone came up once. This chain uses TRBV18 with TRBJ1-5; 10 bases fit TRBD1. In germline, CDR1 is KGHSH, CDR2 LQKENI. CDR3 size: 22 residues. V dropped 6 bases and J dropped 0; count of bases not matched to a gene: 23. DNA for the CDR3: TGTGCCAGCTCGCTTCTTGCTGTTGGGACAGGGGTACCCAGAGGTAGCAATCAGCCCCAGCATTTT. Translation gives CASSLLAVGTGVPRGSNQPQHF.

In this sample, this clone turned up once. This chain links TRBV11-3 with TRBJ2-1; 7 bases line up with TRBD2. Germline V gene sequence: CDR1 SGHNT, CDR2 YENEEA. Trimming at V came to 1 base and at J to 10 bases, leaving 16 bases not matched to a gene. The CDR3 extends over 17 amino acids. CDR3 residues: CASSLVWRGSSRSEQFF. In nucleotides, the CDR3 is TGTGCCAGCAGCTTAGTGTGGCGGGGGTCAAGCCGGTCGGAGCAGTTCTTC.

The chain couples TRBV7-9 to TRBJ2-7; 7 bases are shared with TRBD1. CDR3 length equals 14 residues. V trimming: 1 base; J trimming: 5 bases; junction bases outside the gene matches: 5. Germline V gives CDR1 SEHNR, CDR2 FQNEAQ (reference sequence). The CDR3 DNA sequence: TGTGCCAGCAGCTTAGGCAGGGGGTTCAACGAGCAGTACTTC. Its translation is CASSLGRGFNEQYF.

Here the CDR3 reads CASSLPGSGNTIYF. The CDR3 coding sequence is TGTGCCAGCAGTTTGCCGGGTTCGGGAAACACCATATATTTT. This chain joins TRBV6-5 and TRBJ1-3; unclear D gene. The germline CDR1 and CDR2 sequences are MNHEY and SVGAGI. Trimming took 4 bases from V and 4 from J, leaving 11 bases between them. This CDR3 spans 14 amino acids.

The rearrangement links TRBV3-1 (or the pseudogene TRBV3-2) to TRBJ1-1; TRBD1 is a possible D gene (6 bases). Trimming shortened V by 2 bases and J by 4 bases, and 11 bases separated the two germline ends. This CDR3 is 14 amino acids long. The germline gives CDR1 LGHDT, CDR2 YNNKEL (reference sequence). In DNA, the CDR3 is TGTGCCAGCAGCCAATTGCAGGGGCTCACTGAAGCTTTCTTT. Encoded protein: CASSQLQGLTEAFF.

The genes are TRBV2 and TRBJ1-5, with TRBD1 identical over 8 bases. This CDR3 contains 18 residues. The germline V gene has CDR1 SNHLY and CDR2 FYNNEI. V gave up 5 bases and J gave up 0 bases; unmatched junction bases: 12. The CDR3 loop is CASSKTGTGILSNQPQHF. The DNA of the CDR3 is TGTGCCAGCAGTAAAACCGGGACAGGAATTCTTAGCAATCAGCCCCAGCATTTT.

This chain connects TRBV4-3 to TRBJ1-1, with a possible D match to TRBD1 (5 bases). The CDR3 has 15 amino acids. Per germline, CDR1 LGHNA and CDR2 YSLEER. V lost 1 base and J lost 0, with 9 bases in between. The chain's CDR3 is CASSQVSGLNTEAFF. The DNA of the CDR3 is TGCGCCAGCAGCCAAGTGTCAGGGCTGAACACTGAAGCTTTCTTT.

This sequence joins TRBV5-1 and TRBJ2-5; 7 bases align to TRBD1. Per germline, CDR1 SGHRS and CDR2 YFSETQ. Losses at the gene ends were 4 bases for V and 0 bases for J; bases not matched to a gene: 6. The CDR3 loop spans 15 amino acids. In DNA form, the CDR3 reads TGCGCCAGCAGCGGGGGACAGCCGTACCAAGAGACCCAGTACTTC. It codes for CASSGGQPYQETQYF. Together with reference TRBV5-1 and TRBJ2-5, the CDR3 gives the full variable domain: KAGVTQTPRYLIKTRGQQVTLSCSPISGHRSVSWYQQTPGQGLQFLFEYFSETQRNKGNFPGRFSGRQFSNSRSEMNVSTLELGDSALYLCASSGGQPYQETQYFGPGTRLLVL.

V usage is TRBV6-5 and J usage is TRBJ1-4; D possibly corresponds to TRBD1 (6 bases). The ends were cut back, 6 bases at V and 8 bases at J, with 13 bases in the middle. Looked up from germline, CDR1 is MNHEY and CDR2 is SVGAGI. The CDR3 covers 13 residues. CDR3 amino acids: CASRTTGLEKLFF. Here the CDR3 DNA reads TGTGCCAGCAGAACTACAGGGCTCGAAAAACTGTTTTTT.

The chain carries TRBV24-1 and TRBJ1-5; TRBD1 aligns across 7 bases. CDR3 length: 16 residues. V shed 3 bases and J 1 base; nucleotides not matched to a gene: 5. Germline CDR1 is KGHDR and CDR2 is SFDVKD. The CDR3 loop reads CATSDRDRESNQPQHF. As DNA, the CDR3 is TGTGCCACCAGTGATCGGGACAGAGAAAGCAATCAGCCCCAGCATTTT.